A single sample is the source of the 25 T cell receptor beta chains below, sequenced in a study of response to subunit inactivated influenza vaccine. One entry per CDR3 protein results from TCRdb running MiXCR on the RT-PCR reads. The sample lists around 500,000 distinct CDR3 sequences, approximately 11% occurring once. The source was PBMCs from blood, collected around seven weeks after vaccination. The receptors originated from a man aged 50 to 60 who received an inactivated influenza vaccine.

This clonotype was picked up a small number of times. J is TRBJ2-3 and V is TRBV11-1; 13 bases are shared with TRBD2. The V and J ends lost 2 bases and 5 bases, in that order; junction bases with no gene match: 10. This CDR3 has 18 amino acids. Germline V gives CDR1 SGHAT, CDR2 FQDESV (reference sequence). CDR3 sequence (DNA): TGTGCCAGCAGCTTATCACCGGGACTAGCGGGAAATTTAGATACGCAGTATTTT. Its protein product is CASSLSPGLAGNLDTQYF.

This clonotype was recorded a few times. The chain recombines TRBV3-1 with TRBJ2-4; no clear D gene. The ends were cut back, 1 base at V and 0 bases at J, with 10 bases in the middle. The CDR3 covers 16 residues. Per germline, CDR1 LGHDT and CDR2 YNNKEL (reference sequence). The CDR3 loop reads CASSQGESLAKNIQYF. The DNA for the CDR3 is TGTGCCAGCAGCCAAGGAGAGAGCCTAGCCAAAAACATTCAGTACTTC. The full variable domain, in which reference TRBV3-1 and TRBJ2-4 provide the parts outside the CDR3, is DTAVSQTPKYLVTQMGNDKSIKCEQNLGHDTMYWYKQDSKKFLKIMFSYNNKELIINETVPNRFSPKSPDKAHLNLHINSLELGDSAVYFCASSQGESLAKNIQYFGAGTRLSVL.

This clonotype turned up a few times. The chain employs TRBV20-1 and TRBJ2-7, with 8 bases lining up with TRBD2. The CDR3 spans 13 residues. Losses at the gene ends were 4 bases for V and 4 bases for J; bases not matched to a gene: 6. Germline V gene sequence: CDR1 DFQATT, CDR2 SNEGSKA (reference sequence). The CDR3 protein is CSATAGGGYEQYF. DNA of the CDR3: TGCAGTGCTACAGCCGGGGGGGGTTACGAGCAGTACTTC.

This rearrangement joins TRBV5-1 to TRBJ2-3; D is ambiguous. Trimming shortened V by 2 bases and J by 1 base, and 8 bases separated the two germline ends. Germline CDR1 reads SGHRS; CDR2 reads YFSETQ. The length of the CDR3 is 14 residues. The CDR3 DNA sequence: TGCGCCAGCAGCTTCGGCTTCGGCACAGATACGCAGTATTTT. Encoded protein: CASSFGFGTDTQYF.

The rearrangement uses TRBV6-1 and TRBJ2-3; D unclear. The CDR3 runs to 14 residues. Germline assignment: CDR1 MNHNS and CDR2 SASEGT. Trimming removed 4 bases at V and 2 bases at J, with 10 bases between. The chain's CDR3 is CASSAGQHTDTQYF. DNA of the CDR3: TGTGCCAGCAGTGCGGGTCAACACACAGATACGCAGTATTTT.

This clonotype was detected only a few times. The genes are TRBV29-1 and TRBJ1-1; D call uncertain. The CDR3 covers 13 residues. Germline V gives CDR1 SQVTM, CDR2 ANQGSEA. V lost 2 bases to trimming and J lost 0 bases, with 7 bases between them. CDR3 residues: CSVERRLNTEAFF. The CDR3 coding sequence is TGCAGCGTTGAACGCCGGTTGAACACTGAAGCTTTCTTT.

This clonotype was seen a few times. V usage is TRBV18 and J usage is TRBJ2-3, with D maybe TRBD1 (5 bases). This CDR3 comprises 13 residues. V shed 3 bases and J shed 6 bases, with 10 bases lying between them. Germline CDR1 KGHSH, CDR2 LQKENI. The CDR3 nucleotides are TGTGCCAGCTCACCGTCAGGGTCGGATACGCAGTATTTT. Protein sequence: CASSPSGSDTQYF.

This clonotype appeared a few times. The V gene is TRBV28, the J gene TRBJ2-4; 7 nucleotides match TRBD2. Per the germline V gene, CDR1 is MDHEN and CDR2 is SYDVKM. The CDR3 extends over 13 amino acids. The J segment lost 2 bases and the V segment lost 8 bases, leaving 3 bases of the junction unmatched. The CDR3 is CASGGVTKNIQYF. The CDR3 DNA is TGTGCCAGCGGGGGGGTCACCAAAAACATTCAGTACTTC.

This chain's CDR3 is CASSLVLSGELFF. The CDR3, as DNA: TGCGCCAGCAGCTTGGTTTTGTCCGGGGAGCTGTTTTTT. The gene calls are TRBV5-1 and TRBJ2-2; unclear D gene. Trimming removed 0 bases at V and 6 bases at J, with 6 bases between. CDR1 is SGHRS and CDR2 is YFSETQ in the germline V gene. The CDR3 totals 13 residues.

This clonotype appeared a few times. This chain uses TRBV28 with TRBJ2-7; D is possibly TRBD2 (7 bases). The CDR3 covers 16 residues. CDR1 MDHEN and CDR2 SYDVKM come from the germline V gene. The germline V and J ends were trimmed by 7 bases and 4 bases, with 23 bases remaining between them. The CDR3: CASTLSGGGGIYEQYF. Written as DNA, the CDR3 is TGTGCCAGCACCCTTTCTGGGGGCGGGGGAATATACGAGCAGTACTTC.

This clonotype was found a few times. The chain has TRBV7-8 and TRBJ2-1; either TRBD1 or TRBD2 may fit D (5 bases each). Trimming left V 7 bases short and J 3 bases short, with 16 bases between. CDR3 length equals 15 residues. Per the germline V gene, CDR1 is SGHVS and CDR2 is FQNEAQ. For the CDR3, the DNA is TGTGCCAGCACTCTTAACCGGGACCGCTACAATGAGCAGTTCTTC. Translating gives CASTLNRDRYNEQFF.

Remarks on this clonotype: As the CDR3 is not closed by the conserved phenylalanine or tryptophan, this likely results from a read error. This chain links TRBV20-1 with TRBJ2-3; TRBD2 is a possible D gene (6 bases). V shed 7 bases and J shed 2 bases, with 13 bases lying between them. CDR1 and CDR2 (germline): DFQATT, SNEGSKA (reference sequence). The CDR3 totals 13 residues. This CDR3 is CSGSGLYTDTQYI. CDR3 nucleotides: TGCAGTGGGTCGGGACTTTACACAGATACGCAGTATATT.

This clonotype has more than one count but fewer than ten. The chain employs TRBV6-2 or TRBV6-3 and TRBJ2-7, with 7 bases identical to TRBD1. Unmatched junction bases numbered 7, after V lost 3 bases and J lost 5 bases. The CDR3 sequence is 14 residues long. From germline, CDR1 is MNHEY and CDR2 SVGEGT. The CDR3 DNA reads TGTGCCAGCAGTTATCAGGACAGGCGACACGAGCAGTACTTC. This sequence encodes CASSYQDRRHEQYF.

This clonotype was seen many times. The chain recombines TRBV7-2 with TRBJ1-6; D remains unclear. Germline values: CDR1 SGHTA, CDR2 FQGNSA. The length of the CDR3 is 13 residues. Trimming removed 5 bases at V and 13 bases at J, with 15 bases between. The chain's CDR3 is CASSPLGLSPLHF. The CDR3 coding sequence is TGTGCCAGCAGCCCCCTCGGGCTATCCCCCCTCCACTTT.

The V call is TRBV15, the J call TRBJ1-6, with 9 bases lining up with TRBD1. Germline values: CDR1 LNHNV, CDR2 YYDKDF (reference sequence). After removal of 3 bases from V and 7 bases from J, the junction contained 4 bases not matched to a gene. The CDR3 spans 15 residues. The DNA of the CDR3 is TGTGCCACCAGCAGCAGTGGACAGGGGAATTCACCCCTCCACTTT. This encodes CATSSSGQGNSPLHF.

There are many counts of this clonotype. The CDR3 DNA is TGCAGCGTTGAAAAGGGAGGCACAGATACGCAGTATTTT. This sequence encodes CSVEKGGTDTQYF. V usage is TRBV29-1 and J usage is TRBJ2-3; D is possibly TRBD2 (5 bases). V lost 2 bases, J lost 1 base, and 7 bases lay in between. In germline, CDR1 is SQVTM, CDR2 ANQGSEA. The CDR3 is 13 residues long.

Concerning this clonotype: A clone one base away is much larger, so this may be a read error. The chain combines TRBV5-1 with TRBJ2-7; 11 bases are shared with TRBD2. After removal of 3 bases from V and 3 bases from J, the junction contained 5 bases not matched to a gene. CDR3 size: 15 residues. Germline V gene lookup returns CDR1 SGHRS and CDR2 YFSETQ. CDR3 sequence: CASSSSGGSNYEQYF. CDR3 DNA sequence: TGCGCCAGCAGCTCTAGCGGGGGGTCCAACTACGAGCAGTACTTC. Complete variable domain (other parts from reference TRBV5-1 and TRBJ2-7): KAGVTQTPRYLIKTRGQQVTLSCSPISGHRSVSWYQQTPGQGLQFLFEYFSETQRNKGNFPGRFSGRQFSNSRSEMNVSTLELGDSALYLCASSSSGGSNYEQYFGPGTRLTVT.

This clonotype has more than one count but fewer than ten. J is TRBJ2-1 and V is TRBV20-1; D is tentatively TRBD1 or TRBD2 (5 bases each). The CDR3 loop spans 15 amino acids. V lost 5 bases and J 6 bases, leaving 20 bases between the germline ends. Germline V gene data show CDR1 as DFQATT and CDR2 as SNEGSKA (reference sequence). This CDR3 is CSASRPGRPPNEQFF. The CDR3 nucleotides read TGCAGTGCTTCCCGGCCGGGACGGCCCCCCAATGAGCAGTTCTTC.

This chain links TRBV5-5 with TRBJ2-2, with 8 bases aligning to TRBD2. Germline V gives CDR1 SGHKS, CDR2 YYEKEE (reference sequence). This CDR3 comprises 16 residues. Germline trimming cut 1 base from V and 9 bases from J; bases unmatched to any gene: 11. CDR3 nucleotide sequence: TGTGCCAGCAGCTTGAGAGCGGGGGCCTTCGGTAGGGAGCTGTTTTTT. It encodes CASSLRAGAFGRELFF.

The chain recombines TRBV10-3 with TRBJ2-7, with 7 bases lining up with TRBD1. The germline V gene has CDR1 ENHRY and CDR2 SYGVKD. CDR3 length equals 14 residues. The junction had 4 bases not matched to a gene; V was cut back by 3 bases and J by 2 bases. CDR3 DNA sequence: TGTGCCATCAGTGACCGGGACAGAGCCTACGAGCAGTACTTC. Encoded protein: CAISDRDRAYEQYF.

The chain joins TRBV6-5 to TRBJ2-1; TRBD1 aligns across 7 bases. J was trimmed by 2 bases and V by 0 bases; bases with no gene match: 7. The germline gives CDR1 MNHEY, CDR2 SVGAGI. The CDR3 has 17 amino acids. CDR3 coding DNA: TGTGCCAGCAGTTACTCTGGGATAGGGGGCCCCTACAATGAGCAGTTCTTC. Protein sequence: CASSYSGIGGPYNEQFF.

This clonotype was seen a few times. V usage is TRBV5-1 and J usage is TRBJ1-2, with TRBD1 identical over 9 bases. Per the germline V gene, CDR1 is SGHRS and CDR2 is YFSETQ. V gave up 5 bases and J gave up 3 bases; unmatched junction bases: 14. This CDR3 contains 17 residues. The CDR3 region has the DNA TGCGCCAGCAGGATAATCCGGACAGGGGATTTGGACTATGGCTACACCTTC. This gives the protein CASRIIRTGDLDYGYTF.

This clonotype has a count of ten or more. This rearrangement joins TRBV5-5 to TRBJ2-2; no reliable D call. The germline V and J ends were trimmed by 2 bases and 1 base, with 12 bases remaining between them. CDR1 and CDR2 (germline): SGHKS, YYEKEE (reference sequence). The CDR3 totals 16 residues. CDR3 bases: TGTGCCAGCAGCTTCTCTCACAGACAGAACACCGGGGAGCTGTTTTTT. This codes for CASSFSHRQNTGELFF. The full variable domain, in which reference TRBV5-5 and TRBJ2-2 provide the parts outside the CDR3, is DAGVTQSPTHLIKTRGQQVTLRCSPISGHKSVSWYQQVLGQGPQFIFQYYEKEERGRGNFPDRFSARQFPNYSSELNVNALLLGDSALYLCASSFSHRQNTGELFFGEGSRLTVL.

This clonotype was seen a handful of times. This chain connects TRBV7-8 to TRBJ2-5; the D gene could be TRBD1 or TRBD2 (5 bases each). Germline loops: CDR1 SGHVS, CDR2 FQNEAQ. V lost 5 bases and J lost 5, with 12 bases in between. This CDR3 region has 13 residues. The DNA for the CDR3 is TGTGCCAGCAGCCCAGCGAGGGGCGAGACCCAGTACTTC. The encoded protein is CASSPARGETQYF.

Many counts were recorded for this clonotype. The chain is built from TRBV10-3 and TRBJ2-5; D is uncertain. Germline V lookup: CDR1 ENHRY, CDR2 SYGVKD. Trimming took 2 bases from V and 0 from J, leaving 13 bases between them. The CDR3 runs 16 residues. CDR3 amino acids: CAISERVQSYQETQYF. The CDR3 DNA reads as TGTGCCATCAGTGAGAGGGTACAGTCGTACCAAGAGACCCAGTACTTC.